The source of this TCR beta chain is a study of T cell responses to AZD1222 COVID-19 vaccine. Findings and limits, study-wide: Most donors were white British and more were female, and clonal diversity was possibly underestimated. Spike-specific TCR depth and breadth grew after two AZD1222 doses. Reportedly, nearly half the spike-specific TCRs target unmutated variant regions.

Germline V gene data show CDR1 as SEHNR and CDR2 as FQNEAQ (reference sequence). Trimming removed 4 bases from V and 7 bases from J; junction bases left unmatched: 10. The CDR3 covers 16 residues. Assay used: immunoSEQ multiplex PCR; TCRdb lists only in-frame clones, some missing. The repertoire holds more than 110,000 clones, with 80% to 90% as singletons. Turning to this clone: Its antigen is as yet unknown.

V gene TRBV7-9 combines with J gene TRBJ2-2; 9 nucleotides match TRBD1. Sequences were derived from peripheral blood, sampled on day 0 of AZD1222 vaccination. The clonotype originates from an adult in good health. The CDR3 coding sequence is TGTGCCAGCAGCTCCCGCGACAGGGGGGCGGACGGGGAGCTGTTTTTT. It translates to CASSSRDRGADGELFF. The complete variable domain, with remaining parts taken from reference TRBV7-9 and TRBJ2-2, reads DTGVSQNPRHKITKRGQNVTFRCDPISEHNRLYWYRQTLGQGPEFLTYFQNEAQLEKSRLLSDRFSAERPKGSFSTLEIQRTEQGDSAMYLCASSSRDRGADGELFFGEGSRLTVL.